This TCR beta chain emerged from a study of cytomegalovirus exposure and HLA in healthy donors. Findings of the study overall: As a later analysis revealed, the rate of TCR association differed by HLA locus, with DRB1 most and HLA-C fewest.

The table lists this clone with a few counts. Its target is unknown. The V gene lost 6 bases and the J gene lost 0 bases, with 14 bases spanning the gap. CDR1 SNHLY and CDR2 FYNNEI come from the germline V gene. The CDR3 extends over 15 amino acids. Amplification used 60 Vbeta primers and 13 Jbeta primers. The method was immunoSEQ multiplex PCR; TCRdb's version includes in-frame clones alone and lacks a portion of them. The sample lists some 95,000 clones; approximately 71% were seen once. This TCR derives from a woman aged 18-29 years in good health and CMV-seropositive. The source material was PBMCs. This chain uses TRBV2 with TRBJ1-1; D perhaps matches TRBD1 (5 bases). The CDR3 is CASSALAGMNTEAFF. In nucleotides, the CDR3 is TGTGCCAGCAGCGCCCTGGCAGGGATGAACACTGAAGCTTTCTTT.